This T cell receptor beta chain was identified during a study of OX40 agonist ivuxolimab in advanced cancers. Overall study: The dose-escalation cohort was around 83% male, with a mean age of 60 years, ranging about 23 to 80. Three patients responded partially, comprising one with hepatocellular carcinoma and two with cutaneous melanoma.

Details on this clone: What it recognizes is unknown.

Trimming removed 6 bases at V and 6 bases at J, with 12 bases between. CDR1 is MDHEN, CDR2 SYDVKM, per germline. This CDR3 is 13 amino acids long. Whole-study findings and limits: Circulating CD4+ and CD8+ T cells showed clonal expansion by week 6 at 0.1 to 3.0 mg/kg.

TCRdb's table, derived via immunoSEQ multiplex PCR, lists solely in-frame clones and lacks some. The sample yields around 120,000 clones, 85% to 90% seen once. The chain carries TRBV28 and TRBJ1-5; D remains unclear. The sequence was obtained from an adult with an advanced solid tumor such as melanoma, head and neck, liver or kidney cancer. This material consisted of CD4+ or CD8+ T cells sorted from blood, taken in a trial of the OX40 agonist ivuxolimab. CDR3 protein: CASRTLSGQPQHF. Here the CDR3 DNA reads TGTGCCAGCAGGACACTGTCCGGTCAGCCCCAGCATTTT.